This T cell receptor beta chain is from a study of monozygotic twins with cystic fibrosis (dated by TCRdb to the early 2020s). With respect to the entire study: Barcoded libraries were prepared from about 3 micrograms of fragmented DNA with around 15 PCR cycles. Data for three of the twin pairs had already been reported earlier in a different context. TCR beta repertoires were compared within and between 16 monozygotic twin pairs with cystic fibrosis so that genetic influence on V and J gene usage could be assessed. The cohort included ten female and six male twin pairs, mostly children and adolescents, aged roughly 2.0 to 36.4 years with a median of roughly 10 years. Twins were ranked among about 1,100 cohort participants for weight-for-height and FEVPerc (FEV1 disease centile) on the day of blood sampling. On the study overall, not on this receptor specifically: Simpson clonality tended to be low (median approximately 0.01), which suggests a naive-dominated repertoire, although clonality was higher in the most severely affected patients. The cohort was small, and the number of shared CDR3s showed no association with age, concordance or disease severity. V gene usage was most similar to the co-twin in 13 of 16 pairs, and J usage was most similar to the co-twin in 8 of 16 pairs, which suggests genetic constraints. Sharing of nucleotide-identical clonotypes was significantly greater within monozygotic CF twin pairs than between unrelated CF individuals (P = 0.000026, Mann-Whitney).

The twin pairs came from the European Cystic Fibrosis Twin and Sibling Study Cohort, which recruited patients from more than 150 CF clinics across 14 European countries. Zygosity and CFTR genotype were confirmed in-house, and zygosity was tested by multiplex PCR of nine short tandem repeat loci. Each twin gave a peripheral blood sample, and clinical parameters were documented on that same day of blood sampling. Genomic DNA was isolated from peripheral blood cells with phenol/chloroform and kept in TE buffer at 4 degrees C. TCR beta CDR3 regions were amplified by multiplex PCR using the immunoSEQ immune profiling system, following the manufacturer's instructions. An Illumina NextSeq system was used to carry out the sequencing. The authors processed their data as follows. The immunoSEQ Analyzer platform handled processing of the sequence data, and clonality was calculated by taking the square root of Simpson's index of productive rearrangements. V and J usage similarity was measured by Jensen-Shannon distance, and CDR3 generation probabilities were computed with OLGA. The researchers looked up shared CDR3 sequences in the immuneACCESS database (August 2020) and in VDJdb (December 2020). The table comes from immuneACCESS by way of TCRdb, which keeps in-frame sequences with V and J called. Part of the clones is missing from these tables; in studies checked, under half for an unresolved V gene and the rest for unknown reasons. V and J calls plus clone size are reproduced from that table; the DNA served to infer D and trimming. Across this sample there are 9,500 to 12,000 clones, with just over 99% seen only once. The ten largest clones represent less than 0.55% of the sample.

As concerns this clone: Its antigen is unknown. The sample holds no much larger clone one base away, and base qualities are not on file.

Sequenced material: blood. The receptor was isolated from a young man with cystic fibrosis.

DNA sequence: TGTGCCAGCAGTCGCCAAAGGGAGTGGGAAGCTTTCTTT. It translates as CASSRQREWEAFF. The rearranged chain carries TRBV6-7 and TRBJ1-1; no D gene is confidently identified. TRBV6-7 belongs to the ORF category, with a function that is uncertain. V is clipped by 5 bases and J by 8 bases, and the sequence between their germline boundaries is 15 bases long. Spanning cysteine to phenylalanine, the CDR3 consists of 13 amino acids. Only the CDR3 region is kept as DNA, spanning 39 bases read in frame from base 1.